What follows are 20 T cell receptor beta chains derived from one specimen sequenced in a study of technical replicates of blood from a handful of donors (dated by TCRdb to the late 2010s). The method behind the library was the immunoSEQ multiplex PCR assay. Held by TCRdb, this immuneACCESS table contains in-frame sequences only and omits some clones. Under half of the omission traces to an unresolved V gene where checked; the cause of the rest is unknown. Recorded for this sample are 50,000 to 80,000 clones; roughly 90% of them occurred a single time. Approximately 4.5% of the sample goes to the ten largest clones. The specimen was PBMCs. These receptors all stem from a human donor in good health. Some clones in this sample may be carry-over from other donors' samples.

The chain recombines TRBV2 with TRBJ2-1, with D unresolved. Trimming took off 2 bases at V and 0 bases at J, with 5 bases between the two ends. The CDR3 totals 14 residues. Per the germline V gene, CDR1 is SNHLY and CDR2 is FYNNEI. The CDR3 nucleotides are TGTGCCAGCAGTGAAATGAGCTCCTACAATGAGCAGTTCTTC. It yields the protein CASSEMSSYNEQFF.

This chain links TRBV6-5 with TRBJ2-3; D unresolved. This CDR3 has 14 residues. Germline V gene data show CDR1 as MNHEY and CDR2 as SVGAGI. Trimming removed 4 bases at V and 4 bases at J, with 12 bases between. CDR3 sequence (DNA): TGTGCCAGCAGTTTTGCGGCCCCCTCAGATACGCAGTATTTT. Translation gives CASSFAAPSDTQYF.

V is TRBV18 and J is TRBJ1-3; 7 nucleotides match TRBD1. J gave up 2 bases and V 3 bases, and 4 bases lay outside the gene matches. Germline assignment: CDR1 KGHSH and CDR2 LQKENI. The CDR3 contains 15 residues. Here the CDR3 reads CASSPSTGTGNTIYF. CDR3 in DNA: TGTGCCAGCTCACCTTCGACAGGGACTGGAAACACCATATATTTT.

The DNA for the CDR3 is TGCGCCAGCAGCCACGCAGATACGCAGTATTTT. Amino acids: CASSHADTQYF. The rearrangement uses TRBV4-3 and TRBJ2-3; no clear D gene. The germline V and J ends were trimmed by 3 bases and 4 bases, with 2 bases remaining between them. The CDR3 loop spans 11 amino acids. Germline V gene data show CDR1 as LGHNA and CDR2 as YSLEER.

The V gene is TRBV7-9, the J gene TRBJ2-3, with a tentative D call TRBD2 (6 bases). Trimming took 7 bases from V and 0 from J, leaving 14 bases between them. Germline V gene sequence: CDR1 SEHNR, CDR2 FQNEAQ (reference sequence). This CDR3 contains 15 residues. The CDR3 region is CASNHDGTSTDTQYF. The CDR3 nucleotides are TGTGCCAGCAACCACGACGGGACTAGCACAGATACGCAGTATTTT.

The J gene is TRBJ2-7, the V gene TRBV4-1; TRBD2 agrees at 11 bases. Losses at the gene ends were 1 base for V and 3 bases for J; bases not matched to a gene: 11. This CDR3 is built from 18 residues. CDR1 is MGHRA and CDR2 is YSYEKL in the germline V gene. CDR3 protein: CASSQALPTSGVGYEQYF. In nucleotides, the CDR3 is TGCGCCAGCAGCCAAGCCCTCCCGACTAGCGGGGTGGGCTACGAGCAGTACTTC.

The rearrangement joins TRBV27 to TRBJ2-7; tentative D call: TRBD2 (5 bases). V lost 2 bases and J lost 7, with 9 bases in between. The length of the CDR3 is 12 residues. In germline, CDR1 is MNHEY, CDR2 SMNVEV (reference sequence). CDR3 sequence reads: CASSLEGGEQYF. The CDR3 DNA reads TGTGCCAGCAGTTTAGAGGGCGGTGAGCAGTACTTC.

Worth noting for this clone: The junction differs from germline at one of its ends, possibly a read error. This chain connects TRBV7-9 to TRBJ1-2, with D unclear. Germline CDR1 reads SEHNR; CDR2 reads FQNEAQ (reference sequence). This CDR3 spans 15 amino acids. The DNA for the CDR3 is TGTGCCAGCAACTTAGACCAATCCCGAGGCTATGGCTACACCTTC. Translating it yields CASNLDQSRGYGYTF. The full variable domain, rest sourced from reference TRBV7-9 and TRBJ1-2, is DTGVSQNPRHKITKRGQNVTFRCDPISEHNRLYWYRQTLGQGPEFLTYFQNEAQLEKSRLLSDRFSAERPKGSFSTLEIQRTEQGDSAMYLCASNLDQSRGYGYTFGSGTRLTVV.

The CDR3, as DNA: TGCGCCAGCAGCCAAGGAGTGATGAACACTGAAGCTTTCTTT. Its translation: CASSQGVMNTEAFF. The rearrangement links TRBV4-1 to TRBJ1-1; D remains unclear. The CDR3 contains 14 residues. V lost 1 base and J 0 bases, leaving 6 bases between the germline ends. Germline CDR1 is MGHRA and CDR2 is YSYEKL.

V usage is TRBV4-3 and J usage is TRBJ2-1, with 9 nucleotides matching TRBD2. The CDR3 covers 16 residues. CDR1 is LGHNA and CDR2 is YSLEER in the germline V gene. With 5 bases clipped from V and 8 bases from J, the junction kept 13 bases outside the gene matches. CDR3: CASSGKLAGNGDEQFF. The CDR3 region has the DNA TGCGCCAGCAGCGGCAAGCTAGCGGGGAACGGGGATGAGCAGTTCTTC.

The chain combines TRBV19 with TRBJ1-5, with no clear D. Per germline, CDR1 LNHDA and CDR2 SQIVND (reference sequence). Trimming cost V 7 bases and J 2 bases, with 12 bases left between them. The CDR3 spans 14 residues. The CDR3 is CASIYDSRNQPQHF. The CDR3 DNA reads TGTGCCAGTATTTACGACTCGCGCAATCAGCCCCAGCATTTT.

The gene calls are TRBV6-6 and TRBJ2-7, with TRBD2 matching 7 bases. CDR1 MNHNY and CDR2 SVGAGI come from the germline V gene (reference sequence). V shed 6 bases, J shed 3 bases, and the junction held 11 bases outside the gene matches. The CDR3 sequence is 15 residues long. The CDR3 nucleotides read TGTGCCAGCAGCCCCGACAGCGCTAGCGGCTACGAGCAGTACTTC. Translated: CASSPDSASGYEQYF.

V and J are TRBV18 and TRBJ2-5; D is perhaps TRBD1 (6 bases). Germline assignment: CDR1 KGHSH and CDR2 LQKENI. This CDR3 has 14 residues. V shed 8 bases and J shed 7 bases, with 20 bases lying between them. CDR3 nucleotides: TGTGCCAGCGCACGACAGGCCCCCGGAGGGACCCAGTACTTC. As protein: CASARQAPGGTQYF.

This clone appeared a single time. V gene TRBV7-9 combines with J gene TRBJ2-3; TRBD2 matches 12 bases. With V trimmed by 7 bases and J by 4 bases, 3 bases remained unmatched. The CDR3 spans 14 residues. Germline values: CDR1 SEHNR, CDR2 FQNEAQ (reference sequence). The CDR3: CASTSSGGADTQYF. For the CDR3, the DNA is TGTGCCAGCACCTCTAGCGGGGGGGCAGATACGCAGTATTTT.

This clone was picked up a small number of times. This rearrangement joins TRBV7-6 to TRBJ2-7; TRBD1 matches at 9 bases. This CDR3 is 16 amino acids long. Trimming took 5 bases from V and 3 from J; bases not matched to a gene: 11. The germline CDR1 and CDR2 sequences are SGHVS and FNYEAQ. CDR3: CASSSIYRGHIYEQYF. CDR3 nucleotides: TGTGCCAGCAGCAGCATTTACAGGGGGCATATCTACGAGCAGTACTTC. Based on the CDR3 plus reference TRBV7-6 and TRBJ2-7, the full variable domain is GAGVSQSPRYKVTKRGQDVALRCDPISGHVSLYWYRQALGQGPEFLTYFNYEAQQDKSGLPNDRFSAERPEGSISTLTIQRTEQRDSAMYRCASSSIYRGHIYEQYFGPGTRLTVT.

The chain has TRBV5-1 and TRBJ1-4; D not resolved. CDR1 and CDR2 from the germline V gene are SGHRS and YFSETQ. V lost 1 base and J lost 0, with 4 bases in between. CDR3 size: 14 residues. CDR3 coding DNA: TGCGCCAGCAGCTTGTCTTCAACTAATGAAAAACTGTTTTTT. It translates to CASSLSSTNEKLFF.

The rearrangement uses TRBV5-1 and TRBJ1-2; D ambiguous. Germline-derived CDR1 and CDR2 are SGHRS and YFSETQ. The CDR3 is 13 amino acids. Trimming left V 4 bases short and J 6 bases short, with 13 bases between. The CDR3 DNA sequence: TGCGCCAGCAGCGAATGGACTTGGGATGGCTACACCTTC. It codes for CASSEWTWDGYTF. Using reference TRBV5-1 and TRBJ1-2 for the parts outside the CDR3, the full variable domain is KAGVTQTPRYLIKTRGQQVTLSCSPISGHRSVSWYQQTPGQGLQFLFEYFSETQRNKGNFPGRFSGRQFSNSRSEMNVSTLELGDSALYLCASSEWTWDGYTFGSGTRLTVV.

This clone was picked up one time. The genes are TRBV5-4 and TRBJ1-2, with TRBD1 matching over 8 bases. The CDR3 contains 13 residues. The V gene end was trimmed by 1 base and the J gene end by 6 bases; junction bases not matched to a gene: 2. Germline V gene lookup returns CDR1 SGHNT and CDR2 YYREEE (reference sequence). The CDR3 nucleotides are TGTGCCAGCAGCTTGCCCAGGGGGCATGGCTACACCTTC. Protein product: CASSLPRGHGYTF.

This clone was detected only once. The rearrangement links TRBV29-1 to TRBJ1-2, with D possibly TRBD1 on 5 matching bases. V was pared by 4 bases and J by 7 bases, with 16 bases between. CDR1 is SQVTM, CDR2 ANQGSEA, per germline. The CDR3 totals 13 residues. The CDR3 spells CSVGQGRTVGYTF. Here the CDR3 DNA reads TGCAGCGTTGGGCAGGGCAGAACCGTTGGCTACACCTTC.

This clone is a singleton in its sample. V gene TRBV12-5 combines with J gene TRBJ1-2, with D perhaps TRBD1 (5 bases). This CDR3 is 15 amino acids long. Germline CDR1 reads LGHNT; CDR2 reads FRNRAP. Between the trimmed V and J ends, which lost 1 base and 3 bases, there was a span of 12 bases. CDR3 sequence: CASGLGGGVDYGYTF. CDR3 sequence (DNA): TGTGCTAGTGGTTTGGGGGGGGGAGTGGACTATGGCTACACCTTC.